These T cell receptor beta chains were read from a single sample in a study of CD8 T cells in Susac syndrome. TCRdb re-called the immunoSEQ multiplex PCR reads with MiXCR, one entry per CDR3 protein. This repertoire shows some 200,000 distinct CDR3 sequences, around nine tenths found once; its top ten account for 0.1% to 0.15%. The sample consisted of CD8+ T cells from PBMCs. The receptors derive from a human donor with multiple sclerosis. CDR3s include the opening cysteine and the closing phenylalanine or tryptophan. D genes are given only for firm matches.

-	TRBV5-1	TRBJ1-1	CASYFPGRRTEAFF
TRBD1	TRBV7-2	TRBJ1-1	CASSPRDRLNTEAFF
-	TRBV20-1	TRBJ1-5	CSARGGAGSENQPQHF
TRBD1	TRBV2	TRBJ2-7	CASRDRTSYEQYF
TRBD2	TRBV19	TRBJ2-1	CASSSGRLADEQFF
TRBD2	TRBV20-1	TRBJ2-1	CSASIGLAVPNEQFF
-	TRBV5-6	TRBJ1-6	CASSSFMGNSPLHF
TRBD1	TRBV29-1	TRBJ2-5	CSVSSDRDAGETQYF
-	TRBV4-1	TRBJ2-7	CASSHLQGEQYF
-	TRBV6-5	TRBJ2-3	CASSYSQEAYTQYF
-	TRBV3-1	TRBJ2-7	CASSQERNEQYF
-	TRBV7-6	TRBJ2-7	CASSTKGGSYEQYF
TRBD2	TRBV13	TRBJ2-1	CASSLDSGGASYNEQFF
-	TRBV29-1	TRBJ2-3	CSVEGRPKQIDTQYF
-	TRBV15	TRBJ2-1	CATKSPDYRQFF
-	TRBV29-1	TRBJ2-7	CSVVAGSSYEQYF
-	TRBV12-3/TRBV12-4	TRBJ1-1	CASSLGSHLEAFF
-	TRBV9	TRBJ1-2	CASTRPGNYGYTF
-	TRBV15	TRBJ2-7	CATSRDHQVGRRYEQYF
-	TRBV27	TRBJ1-2	CASSWSGDLYGYTF
TRBD2	TRBV6-2/TRBV6-3	TRBJ2-1	CASRTRLAGDNEQFF
-	TRBV30	TRBJ2-7	CAWSSGQGTNEQYF
-	TRBV27	TRBJ1-6	CASSLSGRGGNSPLHF
TRBD1	TRBV29-1	TRBJ1-4	CSVTPGTGDEKLFF
TRBD1	TRBV5-6	TRBJ2-7	CASSFPGTGGDEQYF
TRBD1	TRBV2	TRBJ1-2	CASSEGTGYGYTF
-	TRBV27	TRBJ2-7	CASSLNPGIYEQYF
-	TRBV30	TRBJ1-1	CAWSVGRRGKNTEAFF
-	TRBV6-1	TRBJ2-7	CASSPETTHLYEQYF
-	TRBV4-3	TRBJ1-4	CASSQVGDGDEKLFF
-	TRBV6-2/TRBV6-3	TRBJ1-1	CASSYPGQNTEAFF
TRBD1	TRBV9	TRBJ2-5	CASSEGHRGTEETQYF
TRBD2	TRBV7-9	TRBJ2-3	CASSETGGRTDTQYF
-	TRBV7-9	TRBJ1-5	CASSFGFRDNQPQHF
-	TRBV7-9	TRBJ1-3	CASSSTRGSSGNTIYF
-	TRBV12-3/TRBV12-4	TRBJ1-5	CASSGPAPQHF
-	TRBV20-1	TRBJ1-1	CSARVPGWGSTEAFF
-	TRBV13	TRBJ2-5	CASSRGDKETQYF
TRBD2	TRBV24-1	TRBJ2-7	CATSARPGTSDYYEQYF
TRBD1	TRBV6-5	TRBJ2-1	CASAGTGANEQFF
TRBD1	TRBV13	TRBJ2-7	CASSGDRANEQYF
-	TRBV29-1	TRBJ2-6	CSVVGAGAGANVLTF
-	TRBV7-9	TRBJ1-2	CASSPRPVNYGYTF
TRBD2	TRBV4-1	TRBJ2-5	CASSLGAGGSQETQYF
-	TRBV30	TRBJ2-2	CAWVPGGGELFF
TRBD1	TRBV12-3/TRBV12-4	TRBJ1-2	CASSWTGGSGYTF
-	TRBV7-9	TRBJ1-6	CASSQALQGLGTLHF
-	TRBV2	TRBJ1-6	CASSGQLISSYNSPLHF
TRBD2	TRBV20-1	TRBJ2-3	CSAPYSLLAGVPDTQYF
-	TRBV4-1	TRBJ2-7	CASSQAGSVYEQYF